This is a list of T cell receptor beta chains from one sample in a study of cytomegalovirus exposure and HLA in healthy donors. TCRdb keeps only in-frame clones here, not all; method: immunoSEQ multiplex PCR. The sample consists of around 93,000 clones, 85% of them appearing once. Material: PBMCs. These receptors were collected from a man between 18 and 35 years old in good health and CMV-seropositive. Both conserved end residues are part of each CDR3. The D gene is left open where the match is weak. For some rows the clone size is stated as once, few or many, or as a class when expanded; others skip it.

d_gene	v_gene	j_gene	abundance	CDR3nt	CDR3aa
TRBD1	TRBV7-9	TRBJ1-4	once	TGTGCCAGCAGCTTGGGGGGGACAGGGTCTAATGAAAAACTGTTTTTT	CASSLGGTGSNEKLFF
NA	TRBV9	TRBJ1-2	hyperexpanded	TGTGCCAGCAGCCCATTTAACCGGGGTAGAGCTAACTATGGCTACACCTTC	CASSPFNRGRANYGYTF
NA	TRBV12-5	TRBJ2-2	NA	TGTGCTAGTGGTCTCGTCTTCAGCGGGAACACCGGGGAGCTGTTTTTT	CASGLVFSGNTGELFF
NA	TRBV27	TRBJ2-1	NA	TGTGCCAGCAGTCCCTTGGACTCAGACAATGAGCAGTTCTTC	CASSPLDSDNEQFF
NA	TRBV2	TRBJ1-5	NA	TGTGCCAGCAGGCGGGACTTTACTAGCAATCAGCCCCAGCATTTT	CASRRDFTSNQPQHF
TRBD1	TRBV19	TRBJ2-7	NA	TGTGCCAGTAGCCCAGGGACAGGTTACGAGCAGTACTTC	CASSPGTGYEQYF
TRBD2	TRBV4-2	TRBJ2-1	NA	TGTGCCAGCAGCCCCAGGGAGGGGAATGAGCAGTTCTTC	CASSPREGNEQFF
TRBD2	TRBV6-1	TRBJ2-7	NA	TGTGCCAGCGCGCGACTCGGGACTAGCGAGCAGTACTTC	CASARLGTSEQYF
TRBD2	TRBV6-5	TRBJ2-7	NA	TGTGCCAGCAGTATAGCGGGAGTAAATTACGAGCAGTACTTC	CASSIAGVNYEQYF
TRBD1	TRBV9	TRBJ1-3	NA	TGTGCCAGCAGCCTAGACAGGGTAGTAACGGGAAACACCATATATTTT	CASSLDRVVTGNTIYF
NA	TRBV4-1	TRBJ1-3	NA	TGCGCTACCCACGGAGGTGGAAATACCATATATTTT	CATHGGGNTIYF
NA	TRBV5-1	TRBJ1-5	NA	TGCGCCAGCAGCATACAGGGTCTTAGCAATCAGCCCCAGCATTTT	CASSIQGLSNQPQHF
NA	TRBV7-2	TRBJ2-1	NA	TGTGCCAGCCCCCCATTGTGGGGTCAAGGGGACAATGAGCAGTTCTTC	CASPPLWGQGDNEQFF
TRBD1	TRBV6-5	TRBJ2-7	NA	TGTGCCAGCACGCGGGACAGGGGTTCCCACGAGCAGTACTTC	CASTRDRGSHEQYF
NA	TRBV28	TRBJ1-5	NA	TGTGCCAGCAGATTGGACAGTCCACGGAATCAGCCCCAGCATTTT	CASRLDSPRNQPQHF
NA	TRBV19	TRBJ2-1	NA	TGTGCCAGTAGTATAGACCGAGATGGTGAGCAGTTCTTC	CASSIDRDGEQFF
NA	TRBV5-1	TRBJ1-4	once	TGCGCCAGCAGCTTGTCCCAGGGGATCGGTGAAAAACTGTTTTTT	CASSLSQGIGEKLFF
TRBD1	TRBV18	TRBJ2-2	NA	TGTGCCAGCTCACGCGAGACCGGGACAGCGAACACCGGGGAGCTGTTTTTT	CASSRETGTANTGELFF
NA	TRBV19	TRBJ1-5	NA	TGTGCCAGTAGTATTACAAGTACAGGGAATAGCAATCAGCCCCAGCATTTT	CASSITSTGNSNQPQHF
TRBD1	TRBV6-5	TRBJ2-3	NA	TGTGCCAGCAGTCCCGACAGGGAATCGGATACGCAGTATTTT	CASSPDRESDTQYF
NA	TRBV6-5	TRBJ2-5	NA	TGTGCCAGCAGTTCGACAGTCCAAGAGACCCAGTACTTC	CASSSTVQETQYF
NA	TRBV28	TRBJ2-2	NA	TGTGCCAGCAGAACCAGACTAGCCGGGGAGCTGTTTTTT	CASRTRLAGELFF
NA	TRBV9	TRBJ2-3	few	TGTGCCAGCAGCGTACGCTGGACTATCACAGATACGCAGTATTTT	CASSVRWTITDTQYF
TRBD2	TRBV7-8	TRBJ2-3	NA	TGTGCCAGCAGCCTCATAGCGGGCCCCACAGATACGCAGTATTTT	CASSLIAGPTDTQYF
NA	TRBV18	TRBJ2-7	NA	TGTGCCAGCTCACCATCGGGGGAGACCTACGAGCAGTACTTC	CASSPSGETYEQYF